The following is a TCR beta chain sequence with its context. Its antigen is currently not known. Base qualities are missing; no much larger clone stands one base away. The germline V gene yields LGHNT for CDR1 and FRNRAP for CDR2. Trimming at the junction amounts to 1 base on V and 7 bases on J, and the germline ends lie 14 bases apart. Its CDR3 holds 14 amino acids, cysteine through phenylalanine. The kept DNA is CDR3 alone, 42 bases in frame from the first base. Donors formed part of the validation cohort, which comprised some 120 subjects and was distinct from the first cohort of fewer than 750 subjects. This sample is part of a study of cytomegalovirus exposure and HLA in healthy donors (dated 2017 in TCRdb). About the full investigation: According to a later analysis, the roughly 130 validation repertoires were produced on the same platform as the roughly 720 repertoires of the first cohort. The study combined high-throughput TCR immunosequencing, statistical association of individual TCRs with disease status, and machine learning to predict cytomegalovirus infection status. A separate validation cohort of approximately 130 different subjects was used in addition to the approximately 610-subject first cohort. The study aimed to test whether signatures of past pathogen exposure could be identified by cataloging public T cell receptors. Paper-wide results and their limitations: In vitro tests confirmed that a few of the cytomegalovirus-associated TCR beta chains recognize cytomegalovirus antigens. In the study, some 180 TCR beta chains were listed as associated with cytomegalovirus. The classifier was reported to diagnose cytomegalovirus status with high specificity and sensitivity in both the original and validation cohorts. According to the authors, the approach could potentially be generalized to other disease states and immunological phenotypes. In a later analysis, TCRs clustered in the first cohort were found to also tend to co-occur in the 110 or so validation repertoires, with approximately 94% of cluster scores above 0. All 130 or so repertoires were used to score co-occurrence in the validation cohort in a later analysis, because that analysis had no HLA typing for the cohort. Across donors, most TCR sequences were observed very rarely, whereas some public TCRs were present in many individuals.

Libraries were built with the immunoSEQ multiplex PCR assay. In the paper's pipeline: A statistical classification framework was developed to diagnose cytomegalovirus status using the catalog of TCR beta chain sequences. This is the immuneACCESS table as TCRdb keeps it, with only in-frame sequences that have V and J called. A part of the clones is gone; compared with another copy, unresolved V genes explain less than half, and the rest is unexplained. V, J and clone size are taken as reported in that table, and D and trimming were inferred from the DNA itself. This sample holds under 400,000 clones; around 90% were observed only once. The ten top clones hold about 0.96% of the sample.

The V and J genes are TRBV12-5 and TRBJ2-7; matching of 6 bases hints at TRBD1 as the D gene. The clonotype comes from a young man in good health and CMV-seronegative. The material sequenced was PBMCs. The DNA reads TGTGCTAGTGGTTTGGGAAGTACAGGGTCTGAGCAGTACTTC. Its protein reads: CASGLGSTGSEQYF. When the CDR3 is completed using the reference TRBV12-5 and TRBJ2-7 genes on either side, the full variable domain is DARVTQTPRHKVTEMGQEVTMRCQPILGHNTVFWYRQTMMQGLELLAYFRNRAPLDDSGMPKDRFSAEMPDATLATLKIQPSEPRDSAVYFCASGLGSTGSEQYFGPGTRLTVT.